This TCR beta chain derives from a study of blood T cell repertoires in COVID-19. Study background: Collection of acute and convalescent COVID-19 samples took place in the United States, Italy and Spain. Sources were T cells, B-cell-depleted T cells, or PBMCs; the material itself was cDNA or gDNA.

Sequencing used immunoSEQ multiplex PCR; TCRdb keeps in-frame clones, though not all of them. Here the sample spans roughly 140,000 clones, about four fifths being singletons. CDR1 and CDR2 from the germline V gene are MNHNY and SVGAGI (reference sequence). Trimming removed 6 bases from V and 0 bases from J; junction bases left unmatched: 11. The CDR3 consists of 19 residues. The rearrangement joins TRBV6-6 to TRBJ2-3; TRBD2 agrees at 14 bases. Sequences were obtained from peripheral blood. This clonotype was obtained from a woman of 80 years or more in a cohort sampled during active or convalescent COVID-19. The CDR3 loop reads CASSRIMTSGGASTDTQYF. The CDR3 coding sequence is TGTGCCAGCAGCCGAATAATGACTAGCGGGGGGGCCAGCACAGATACGCAGTATTTT.